This is a list of T cell receptor beta chains from one sample in a study of blood T cells in healthy people across ages. TCRdb ran MiXCR on the 5' RACE reads and lists one entry per CDR3 protein. This table has some 1.1 million distinct CDR3 sequences, 30% to 40% appearing once. The sample comprised blood. The receptors here all came from a man aged 18 to 29 in good health. The CDR3 runs from the conserved cysteine through the conserved F or W. Fields, in order: D gene, J gene, clone size, V gene, CDR3 DNA, CDR3 protein. A D gene is named only where the DNA matches it firmly. Clone size is stated in some rows and not others, as once, few, many or a class when expanded.

>NA|TRBJ2-5|NA|TRBV29-1
TGCAGCGTTGGACAGTTCCAAGAGACCCAGTACTTC
CSVGQFQETQYF
>NA|TRBJ2-5|few|TRBV11-2
TGTGCCAGCAGCTTATTAGCCAGTTACACCTACAATGAGCAGTACTTC
CASSLLASYTYNEQYF
>NA|TRBJ2-7|NA|TRBV20-1
TGCGGTGCTAGAAGGGGGGGTGTCGACGAGCAGTACTTC
CGARRGGVDEQYF
>TRBD1|TRBJ1-2|few|TRBV4-2
TGTGCCAGCAGCCAAGCAGTACAGGGGAACTATGGCTACACCTTC
CASSQAVQGNYGYTF
>NA|TRBJ1-6|NA|TRBV2
TGTGCCAGCAGTGGTCCAAGCTCCTATAATTCACCCCTCCACTTT
CASSGPSSYNSPLHF
>TRBD1|TRBJ1-1|NA|TRBV7-2
TGTGCCAGCAGCTTCGGACAGGGGTTCCAAGCTTTCTTT
CASSFGQGFQAFF
>NA|TRBJ1-5|NA|TRBV5-5
TGTGCCAGCAGCCCACTTATATATAGCAATCAGCCCCAGCATTTT
CASSPLIYSNQPQHF
>NA|TRBJ1-1|NA|TRBV7-2
TGTGCCAGCAGCCCCAGTGCTTTCAACACTGAAGCTTTCTTT
CASSPSAFNTEAFF
>NA|TRBJ1-5|NA|TRBV20-1
TGCAGTGCTAGGGATCCCACCCCCGGCAGCCTCTTCAATCAGCCCCAGCATTTT
CSARDPTPGSLFNQPQHF
>NA|TRBJ1-5|NA|TRBV4-3
TGCGCCAGCGCCGGGCAGATCAATCAGCCCCAGCATTTT
CASAGQINQPQHF
>NA|TRBJ1-4|NA|TRBV5-1
TGCGCCAGTAGCTTGGAAGCAGATCCAAATGAAAAACTGTTTTTT
CASSLEADPNEKLFF
>NA|TRBJ1-4|NA|TRBV6-5
TGTGCCAGCAGGTCAGGGGTGACTAATGAAAAACTGTTTTTT
CASRSGVTNEKLFF
>NA|TRBJ2-2|many|TRBV7-2
TGTGCCAGCAGCGAAAAGGCCAGGACAGCTAACACCGGGGAGCTGTTTTTT
CASSEKARTANTGELFF
>NA|TRBJ2-7|few|TRBV4-3
TGCGCCAGCAGCCAAGACGTTGGGGCCTACGAGCAGTACTTC
CASSQDVGAYEQYF
>NA|TRBJ2-2|once|TRBV6-2/TRBV6-3
TGTGCCAGCAGGGATGACAGCAACACCGGGGAGCTGTTTTTT
CASRDDSNTGELFF
>NA|TRBJ2-7|NA|TRBV4-3
TGTGCCAGCAGCCAGGGCTCCTACAATGAGCAGTACTTC
CASSQGSYNEQYF
>NA|TRBJ1-2|NA|TRBV20-1
TGCAGTGCTAGATGGGGGAGGACAGTGGGTGGCTACACCTTC
CSARWGRTVGGYTF
>TRBD1|TRBJ1-6|few|TRBV30
TGTGCCTGGAAAGGACAGGAAAATTCACCCCTCCACTTT
CAWKGQENSPLHF
>NA|TRBJ1-2|NA|TRBV9
TGTGCCAGCACCTCCGGGGGAACTATAAGGGGCTACACCTTC
CASTSGGTIRGYTF
>NA|TRBJ1-2|few|TRBV20-1
TGCAGTGCTAGCAGTGGGATCTCATTATATGGCTACACCTTC
CSASSGISLYGYTF
>NA|TRBJ1-5|few|TRBV4-3
TGCGCCAGCAGCCAGGTACCACGGGGTACTCAGCCCCAGCATTTT
CASSQVPRGTQPQHF
>NA|TRBJ2-3|NA|TRBV2
TGTGCCAGCAGGACCATGGGAACAGATACGCAGTATTTT
CASRTMGTDTQYF
>TRBD2|TRBJ2-1|NA|TRBV14
TGTGCCAGCAGCCAGAAGTTTAGCGGGGGGACATCCTACAATGAGCAGTTCTTC
CASSQKFSGGTSYNEQFF
>NA|TRBJ1-2|few|TRBV5-4
TGTGCCAGCAGCTTTTCAGGGCAGTATGGCTACACCTTC
CASSFSGQYGYTF
>NA|TRBJ2-2|NA|TRBV5-1
TGCGCCAGCAGCTGGAGGGGGCCTGCCGGGGAGCTGTTTTTT
CASSWRGPAGELFF
>NA|TRBJ1-4|NA|TRBV4-1
TGCGCCAGCAGCCAAGGAAGGGCGACCGCGACATATGAAAAACTGTTTTTT
CASSQGRATATYEKLFF
>TRBD1|TRBJ2-7|NA|TRBV18
TGTGCCAGCTCAAAGACAGGGGCATCCTACGAGCAGTACTTC
CASSKTGASYEQYF
>TRBD2|TRBJ2-1|few|TRBV6-6
TGTGCCAGCAGTTACGGCGGGGGGGGATTTTACAATGAGCAGTTCTTC
CASSYGGGGFYNEQFF
>TRBD1|TRBJ1-5|NA|TRBV6-5
TGTGCCAGCGCCGGGACAGCCTTTAATCAGCCCCAGCATTTT
CASAGTAFNQPQHF
>NA|TRBJ2-3|NA|TRBV6-2/TRBV6-3
TGTGCCAGCACTATGCAGGGAGGAGATACGCAGTATTTT
CASTMQGGDTQYF
>TRBD2|TRBJ2-3|NA|TRBV20-1
TGCAGTGCTAGACTCTCGGGCGGGGGGATTGGCACAGATACGCAGTATTTT
CSARLSGGGIGTDTQYF
>NA|TRBJ2-3|NA|TRBV10-3
TGTGCCACAGGGAGAGGGGACGGTAGCACAGATACGCAGTATTTT
CATGRGDGSTDTQYF
>NA|TRBJ2-4|few|TRBV5-1
TGCGCCAGCAGCTTTACGGGACCCAAAAACATTCAGTACTTC
CASSFTGPKNIQYF
>TRBD1|TRBJ1-2|NA|TRBV6-6
TGTGCCAGCAGCTTGGACAGGACCATCTATGGCTACACCTTC
CASSLDRTIYGYTF
>NA|TRBJ1-6|NA|TRBV12-3/TRBV12-4
TGTGCCAGCTCTCTAGGGGGAAATTCACCCCCCCACTTT
CASSLGGNSPPHF
>TRBD1|TRBJ2-1|NA|TRBV6-2/TRBV6-3
TGTGCCAGCAGTTCCCTTGCGGACAGGGCGGGATACAATGAGCAGTTCTTC
CASSSLADRAGYNEQFF
>NA|TRBJ1-1|NA|TRBV2
TGTGCCAGCAGTAAACCCGGCGGGACAATCGGGATGAACACTGAAGCTTTCTTT
CASSKPGGTIGMNTEAFF
>NA|TRBJ2-3|once|TRBV20-1
TGCAGTGCTAGAGACTCAACTAGGGAGGCCACAGATACGCAGTATTTT
CSARDSTREATDTQYF
>NA|TRBJ2-7|NA|TRBV27
TGTGCCAGCAGTTTAAGGCAGGGAAAGGGCGAGCAGTACTTC
CASSLRQGKGEQYF
>NA|TRBJ2-1|few|TRBV20-1
TGCAGTGCTAGCTCGCCAGGGTACAATGAGCAGTTCTTC
CSASSPGYNEQFF
>NA|TRBJ2-7|many|TRBV25-1
TGTGCCAGCAGCAAGCAACAAGCATCCTACGAGCAGTACTTC
CASSKQQASYEQYF
>NA|TRBJ2-1|few|TRBV5-1
TGCGCCAGCAGCATTACAGGAATCGGCAATGAGCAGTTCTTC
CASSITGIGNEQFF
>NA|TRBJ2-5|NA|TRBV5-4
TGTGCCAGCAGCTTGGAGGCAGAAGAGACCCAGTACTTC
CASSLEAEETQYF
>TRBD1|TRBJ2-7|NA|TRBV29-1
TGCAGCGTCCTAATACAGGGGAGAAGCTCCTACGGGCAGTACTTC
CSVLIQGRSSYGQYF
>NA|TRBJ2-7|NA|TRBV27
TGTGCCAGCAGTTCCATAAGGGACACTGAGGGGAACGAGCAGTACTTC
CASSSIRDTEGNEQYF
>NA|TRBJ1-2|few|TRBV9
TGTGCCAGCAGCGAGGGGAGCTTAAGCTATGGCTACACCTTC
CASSEGSLSYGYTF
>NA|TRBJ1-1|NA|TRBV7-9
TGTGCCAGCAGCTTAGAGCGTTCGGCAGCTTTCTTT
CASSLERSAAFF
>NA|TRBJ1-1|NA|TRBV3-1
TGTGCCAGCAGAGATCAGGGCAGCACTGAAGCTTTCTTT
CASRDQGSTEAFF
>TRBD1|TRBJ1-1|NA|TRBV3-1
TGTGCCAGCAGCCAGACAGGGGGCGCCCCCACTGAAGCTTTCTTT
CASSQTGGAPTEAFF
>TRBD1|TRBJ1-2|few|TRBV7-2
TGTGCCAGCAGCTTAGTGGGGACAGGGGGCGGCTATGGCTACACCTTC
CASSLVGTGGGYGYTF
>NA|TRBJ1-5|NA|TRBV20-1
TGCAGTGCTAGGGAGGACTCGGGGGGTCAGCCCCAGCATTTT
CSAREDSGGQPQHF
>NA|TRBJ1-1|NA|TRBV12-3/TRBV12-4
TGTGCCAGCAGTGTACCCCAGGTGACTGAAGCTTTCTTT
CASSVPQVTEAFF
>TRBD1|TRBJ1-1|NA|TRBV3-1
TGTGCCAGCAGGGAGGCCGGACAGGGCACTGAAGCTTTCTTT
CASREAGQGTEAFF
>NA|TRBJ1-1|NA|TRBV14
TGTGCCAGCAGCCTAATCGCAGGGGTTGGAACTGAAGCTTTCTTT
CASSLIAGVGTEAFF
>TRBD1|TRBJ2-1|many|TRBV6-6
TGTGCCAGCAGTCCCGACAGGGGATACAATGAGCAGTTCTTC
CASSPDRGYNEQFF
>NA|TRBJ1-2|NA|TRBV7-2
TGTGCCAGCAGGCAGGACCGAACACATAACTATGGCTACACCTTC
CASRQDRTHNYGYTF